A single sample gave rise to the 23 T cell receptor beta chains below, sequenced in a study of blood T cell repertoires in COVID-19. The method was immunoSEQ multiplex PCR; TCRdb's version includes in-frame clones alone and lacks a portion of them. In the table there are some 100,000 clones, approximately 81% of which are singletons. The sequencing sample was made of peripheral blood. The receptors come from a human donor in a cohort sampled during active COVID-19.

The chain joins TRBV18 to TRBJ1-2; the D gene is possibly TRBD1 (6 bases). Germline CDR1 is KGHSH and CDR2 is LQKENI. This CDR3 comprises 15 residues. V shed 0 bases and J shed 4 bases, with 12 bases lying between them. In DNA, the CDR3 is TGTGCCAGCTCACCACCGTTCCAGGGGACCTATGGCTACACCTTC. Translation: CASSPPFQGTYGYTF.

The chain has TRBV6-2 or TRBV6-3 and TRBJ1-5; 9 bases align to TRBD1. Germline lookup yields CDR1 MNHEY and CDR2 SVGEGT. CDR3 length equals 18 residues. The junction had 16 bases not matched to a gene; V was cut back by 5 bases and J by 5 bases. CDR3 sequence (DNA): TGTGCCAGCAGTAATGGACAGGGGACACATCCAGACGATCAGCCCCAGCATTTT. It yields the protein CASSNGQGTHPDDQPQHF.

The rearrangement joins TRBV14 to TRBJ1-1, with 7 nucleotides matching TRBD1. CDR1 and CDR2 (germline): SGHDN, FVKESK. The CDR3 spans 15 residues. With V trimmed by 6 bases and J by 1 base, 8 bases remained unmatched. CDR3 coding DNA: TGTGCCAGCAGTCCTCAGGGGGTCGAGAACACTGAAGCTTTCTTT. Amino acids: CASSPQGVENTEAFF. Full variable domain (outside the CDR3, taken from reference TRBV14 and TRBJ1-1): EAGVTQFPSHSVIEKGQTVTLRCDPISGHDNLYWYRRVMGKEIKFLLHFVKESKQDESGMPNNRFLAERTGGTYSTLKVQPAELEDSGVYFCASSPQGVENTEAFFGQGTRLTVV.

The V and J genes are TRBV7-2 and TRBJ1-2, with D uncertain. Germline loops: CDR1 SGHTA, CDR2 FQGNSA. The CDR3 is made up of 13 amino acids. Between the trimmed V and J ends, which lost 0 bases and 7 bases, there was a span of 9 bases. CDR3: CASSLATSSGYTF. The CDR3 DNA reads TGTGCCAGCAGCTTAGCCACTAGCTCTGGCTACACCTTC.

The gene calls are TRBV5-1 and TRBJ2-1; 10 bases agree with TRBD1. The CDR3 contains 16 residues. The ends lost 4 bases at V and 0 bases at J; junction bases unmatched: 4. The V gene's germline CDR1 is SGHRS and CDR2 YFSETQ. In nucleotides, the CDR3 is TGCGCCAGCAGCCCGGGACAGGGGAGCTCCTACAATGAGCAGTTCTTC. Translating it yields CASSPGQGSSYNEQFF.

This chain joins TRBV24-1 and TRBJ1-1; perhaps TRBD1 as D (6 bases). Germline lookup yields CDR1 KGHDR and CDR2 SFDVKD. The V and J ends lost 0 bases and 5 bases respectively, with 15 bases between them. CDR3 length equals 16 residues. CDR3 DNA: TGTGCCACCAGTGATTTGTGTGACAGGCGAAATACTGAAGCTTTCTTT. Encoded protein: CATSDLCDRRNTEAFF.

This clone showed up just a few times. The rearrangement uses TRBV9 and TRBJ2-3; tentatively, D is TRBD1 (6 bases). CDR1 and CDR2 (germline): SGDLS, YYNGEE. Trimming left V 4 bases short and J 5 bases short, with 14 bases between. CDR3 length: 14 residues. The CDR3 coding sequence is TGTGCCAGCAGCTCCCGACAGGTTGGAGATACGCAGTATTTT. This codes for CASSSRQVGDTQYF.

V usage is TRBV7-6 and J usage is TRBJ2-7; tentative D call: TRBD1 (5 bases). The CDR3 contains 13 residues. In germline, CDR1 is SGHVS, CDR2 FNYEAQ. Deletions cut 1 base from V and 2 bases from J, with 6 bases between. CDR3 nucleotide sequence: TGTGCCAGCAGCTTAGGGGGCACCTACGAGCAGTACTTC. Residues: CASSLGGTYEQYF.

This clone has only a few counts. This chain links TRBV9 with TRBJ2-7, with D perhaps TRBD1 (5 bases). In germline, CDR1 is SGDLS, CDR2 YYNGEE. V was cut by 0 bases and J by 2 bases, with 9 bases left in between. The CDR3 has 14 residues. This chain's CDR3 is CASSVGDRPYEQYF. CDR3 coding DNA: TGTGCCAGCAGCGTAGGCGACAGACCCTACGAGCAGTACTTC.

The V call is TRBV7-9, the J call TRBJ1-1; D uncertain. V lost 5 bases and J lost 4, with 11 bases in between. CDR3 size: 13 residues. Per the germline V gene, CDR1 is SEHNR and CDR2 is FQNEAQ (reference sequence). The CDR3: CASSPSAPTEAFF. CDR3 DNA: TGTGCCAGCAGCCCTAGTGCCCCCACTGAAGCTTTCTTT.

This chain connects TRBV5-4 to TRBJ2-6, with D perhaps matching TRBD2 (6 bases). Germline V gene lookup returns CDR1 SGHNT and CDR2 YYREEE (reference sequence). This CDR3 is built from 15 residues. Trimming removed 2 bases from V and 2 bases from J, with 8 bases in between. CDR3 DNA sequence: TGTGCCAGCAGCTTCAGGGAGGCTGGGGCCAACGTCCTGACTTTC. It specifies CASSFREAGANVLTF.

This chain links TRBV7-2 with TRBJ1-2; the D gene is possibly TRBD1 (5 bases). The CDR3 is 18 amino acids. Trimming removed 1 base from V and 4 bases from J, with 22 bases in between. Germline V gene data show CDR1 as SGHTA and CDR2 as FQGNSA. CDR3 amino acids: CASSLVQGLLGVLYGYTF. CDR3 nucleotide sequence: TGTGCCAGCAGCTTAGTTCAGGGTCTCTTAGGAGTTCTCTATGGCTACACCTTC.

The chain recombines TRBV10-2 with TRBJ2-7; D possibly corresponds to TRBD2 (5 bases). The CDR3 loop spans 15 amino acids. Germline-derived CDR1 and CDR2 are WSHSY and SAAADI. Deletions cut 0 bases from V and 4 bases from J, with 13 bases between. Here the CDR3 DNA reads TGCGCCAGCAGTGAGTCGATAGGCCGGGAATACGAGCAGTACTTC. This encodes CASSESIGREYEQYF.

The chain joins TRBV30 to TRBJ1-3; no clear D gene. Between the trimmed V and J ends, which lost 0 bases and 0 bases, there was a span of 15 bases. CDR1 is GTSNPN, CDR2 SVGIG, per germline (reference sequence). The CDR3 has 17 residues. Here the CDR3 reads CAWSVGRTGLSGNTIYF. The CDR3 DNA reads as TGTGCCTGGAGTGTTGGGAGGACCGGGCTCTCTGGAAACACCATATATTTT. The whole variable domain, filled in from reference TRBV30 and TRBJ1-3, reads SQTIHQWPATLVQPVGSPLSLECTVEGTSNPNLYWYRQAAGRGLQLLFYSVGIGQISSEVPQNLSASRPQDRQFILSSKKLLLSDSGFYLCAWSVGRTGLSGNTIYFGEGSWLTVV.

Written as DNA, the CDR3 is TGCACCAGCAGCCAAGACTATCAGGCAGGGGAAAAACTGTTTTTT. Translation gives CTSSQDYQAGEKLFF. This chain uses TRBV1 with TRBJ1-4; the table names TRBD1, a call not compared with the DNA. TRBV1 is designated a pseudogene. The length of the CDR3 is 15 residues.

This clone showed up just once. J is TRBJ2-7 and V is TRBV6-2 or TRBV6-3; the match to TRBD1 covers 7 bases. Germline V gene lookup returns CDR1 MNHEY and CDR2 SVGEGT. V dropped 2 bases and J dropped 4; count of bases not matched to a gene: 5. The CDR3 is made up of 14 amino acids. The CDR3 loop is CASSYPDRVYEQYF. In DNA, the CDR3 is TGTGCCAGCAGTTACCCCGACAGGGTGTACGAGCAGTACTTC.

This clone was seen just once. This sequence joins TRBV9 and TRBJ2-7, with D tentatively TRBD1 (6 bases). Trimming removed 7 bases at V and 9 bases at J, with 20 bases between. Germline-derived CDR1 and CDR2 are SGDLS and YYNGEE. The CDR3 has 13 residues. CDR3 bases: TGTGCCAGCTCCACAACCGGGACAAATGGGCAGTACTTC. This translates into CASSTTGTNGQYF.

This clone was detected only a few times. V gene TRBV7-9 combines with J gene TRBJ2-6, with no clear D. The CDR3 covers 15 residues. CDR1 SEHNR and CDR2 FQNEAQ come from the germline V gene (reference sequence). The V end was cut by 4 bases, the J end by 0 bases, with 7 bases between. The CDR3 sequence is CASSSVPSGANVLTF. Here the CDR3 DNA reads TGTGCCAGCAGCTCCGTCCCCTCTGGGGCCAACGTCCTGACTTTC.

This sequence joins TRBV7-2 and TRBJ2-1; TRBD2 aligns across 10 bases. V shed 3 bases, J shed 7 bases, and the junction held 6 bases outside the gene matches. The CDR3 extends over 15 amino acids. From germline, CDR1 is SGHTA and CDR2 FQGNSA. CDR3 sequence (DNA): TGTGCCAGCAGCTTCCTAGCGGGGGTGAATAATGAGCAGTTCTTC. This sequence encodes CASSFLAGVNNEQFF.

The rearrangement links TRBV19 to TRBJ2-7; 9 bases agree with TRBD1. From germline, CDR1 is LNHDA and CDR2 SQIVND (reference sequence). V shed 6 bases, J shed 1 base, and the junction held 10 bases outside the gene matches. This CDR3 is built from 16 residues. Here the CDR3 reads CASRETGTGRSYEQYF. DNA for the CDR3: TGTGCCAGTAGGGAAACCGGGACAGGGCGTTCCTACGAGCAGTACTTC.

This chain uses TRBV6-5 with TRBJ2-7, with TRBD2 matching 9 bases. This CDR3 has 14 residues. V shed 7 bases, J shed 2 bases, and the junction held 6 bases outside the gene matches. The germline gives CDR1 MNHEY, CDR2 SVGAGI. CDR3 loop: CASTRSGGPYEQYF. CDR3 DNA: TGTGCCAGCACCCGAAGCGGGGGGCCCTACGAGCAGTACTTC.

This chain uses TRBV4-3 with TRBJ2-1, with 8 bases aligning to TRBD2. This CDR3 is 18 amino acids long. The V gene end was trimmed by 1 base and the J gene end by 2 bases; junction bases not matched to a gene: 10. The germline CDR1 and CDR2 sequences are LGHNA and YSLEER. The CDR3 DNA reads TGCGCCAGCAGCCAAGGGTCAGAAGGCGGGGGGACCTACAATGAGCAGTTCTTC. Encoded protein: CASSQGSEGGGTYNEQFF.

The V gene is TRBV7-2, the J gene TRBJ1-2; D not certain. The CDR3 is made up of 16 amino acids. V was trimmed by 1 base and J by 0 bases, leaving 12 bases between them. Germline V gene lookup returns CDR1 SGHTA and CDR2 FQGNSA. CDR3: CASSLDLAGSNYGYTF. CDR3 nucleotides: TGTGCCAGCAGCTTAGACCTGGCAGGATCTAACTATGGCTACACCTTC.